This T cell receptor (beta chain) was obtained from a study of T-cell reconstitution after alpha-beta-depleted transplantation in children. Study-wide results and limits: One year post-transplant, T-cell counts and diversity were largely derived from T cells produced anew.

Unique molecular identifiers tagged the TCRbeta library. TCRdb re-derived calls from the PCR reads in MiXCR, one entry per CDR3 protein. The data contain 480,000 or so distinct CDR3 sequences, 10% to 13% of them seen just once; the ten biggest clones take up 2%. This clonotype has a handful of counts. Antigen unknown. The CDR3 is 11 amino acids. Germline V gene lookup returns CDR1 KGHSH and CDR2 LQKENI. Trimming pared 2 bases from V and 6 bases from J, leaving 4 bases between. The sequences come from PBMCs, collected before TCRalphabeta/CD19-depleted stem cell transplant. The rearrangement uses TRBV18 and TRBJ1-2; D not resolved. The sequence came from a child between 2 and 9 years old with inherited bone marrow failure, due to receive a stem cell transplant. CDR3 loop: CASSPGNGYTF. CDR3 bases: TGTGCCAGCTCACCAGGGAATGGCTACACCTTC.